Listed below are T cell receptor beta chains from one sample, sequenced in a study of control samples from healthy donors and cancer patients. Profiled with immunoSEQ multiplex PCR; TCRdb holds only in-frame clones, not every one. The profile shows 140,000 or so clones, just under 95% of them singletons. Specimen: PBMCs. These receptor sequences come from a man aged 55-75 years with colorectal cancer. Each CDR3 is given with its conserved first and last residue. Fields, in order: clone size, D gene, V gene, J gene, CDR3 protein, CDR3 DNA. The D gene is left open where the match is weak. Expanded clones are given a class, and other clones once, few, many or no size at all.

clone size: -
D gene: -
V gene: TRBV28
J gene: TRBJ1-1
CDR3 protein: CASRSGTLNTEAFF
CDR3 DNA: TGTGCCAGCAGGTCCGGGACTTTGAACACTGAAGCTTTCTTT

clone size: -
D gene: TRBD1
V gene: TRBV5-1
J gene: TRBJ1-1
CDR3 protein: CASSLGQTGTLGPEAFF
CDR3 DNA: TGCGCCAGCAGCTTGGGGCAGACAGGGACCTTGGGCCCTGAAGCTTTCTTT

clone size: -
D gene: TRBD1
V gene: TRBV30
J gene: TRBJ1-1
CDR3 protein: CAWSAGTGVAFF
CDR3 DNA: TGTGCCTGGAGCGCCGGGACAGGGGTAGCTTTCTTT

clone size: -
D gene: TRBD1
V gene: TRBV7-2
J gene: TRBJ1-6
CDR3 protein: CASSLRDRDNSPLHF
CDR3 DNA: TGTGCCAGCAGCCTGCGGGACAGGGATAATTCACCCCTCCACTTT

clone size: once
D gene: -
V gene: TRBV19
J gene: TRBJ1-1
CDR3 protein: CASSILASNTEAFF
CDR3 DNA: TGTGCCAGTAGTATTTTGGCTTCGAACACTGAAGCTTTCTTT

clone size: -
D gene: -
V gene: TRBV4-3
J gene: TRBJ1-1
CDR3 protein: CASSQDRGGGTEAFF
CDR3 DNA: TGCGCCAGCAGCCAAGATCGGGGGGGCGGCACTGAAGCTTTCTTT

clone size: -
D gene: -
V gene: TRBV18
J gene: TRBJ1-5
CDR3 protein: CASSPRQPPTQHF
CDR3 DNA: TGTGCCAGCTCACCCCGCCAGCCTCCTACCCAGCATTTT

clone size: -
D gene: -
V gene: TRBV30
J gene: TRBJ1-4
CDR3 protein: CAWSISRSTNEKLFF
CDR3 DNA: TGTGCCTGGAGTATCAGCCGATCAACTAATGAAAAACTGTTTTTT

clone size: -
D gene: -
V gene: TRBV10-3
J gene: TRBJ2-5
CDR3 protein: CAISESSLGVGETQYF
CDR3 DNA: TGTGCCATCAGTGAGTCGTCTCTAGGGGTAGGGGAGACCCAGTACTTC

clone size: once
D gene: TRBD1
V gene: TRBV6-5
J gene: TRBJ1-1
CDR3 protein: CASSPLRQGTTEAFF
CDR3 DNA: TGTGCCAGCAGTCCTCTGCGACAGGGCACCACTGAAGCTTTCTTT

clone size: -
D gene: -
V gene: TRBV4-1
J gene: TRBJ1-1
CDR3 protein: CASSQPGKNTEAFF
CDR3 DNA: TGCGCCAGCAGCCAACCGGGGAAGAACACTGAAGCTTTCTTT

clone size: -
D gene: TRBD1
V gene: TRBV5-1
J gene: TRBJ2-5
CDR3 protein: CASSLGDRTEETQYF
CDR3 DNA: TGCGCCAGCAGCCTGGGGGACAGGACTGAAGAGACCCAGTACTTC

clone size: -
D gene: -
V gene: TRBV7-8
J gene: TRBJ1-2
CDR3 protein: CASSFETVYGYTF
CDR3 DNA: TGTGCCAGCAGCTTTGAGACAGTATATGGCTACACCTTC

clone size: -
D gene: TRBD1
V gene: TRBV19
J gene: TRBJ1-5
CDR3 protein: CASSIGTGDQPQHF
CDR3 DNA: TGTGCCAGTAGTATCGGGACAGGGGATCAGCCCCAGCATTTT

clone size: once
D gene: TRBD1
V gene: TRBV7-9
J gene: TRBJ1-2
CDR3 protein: CASSLATGKGIGYTF
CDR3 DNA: TGTGCCAGCAGCTTGGCGACAGGGAAGGGAATCGGCTACACCTTC

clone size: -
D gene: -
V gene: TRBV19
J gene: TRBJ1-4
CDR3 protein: CASSIRQGGEKLFF
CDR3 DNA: TGTGCCAGTAGTATACGGCAGGGCGGGGAAAAACTGTTTTTT

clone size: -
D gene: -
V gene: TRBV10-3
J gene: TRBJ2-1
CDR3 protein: CAISDGPDDYNEQFF
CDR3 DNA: TGTGCCATCAGTGACGGGCCAGATGACTACAATGAGCAGTTCTTC

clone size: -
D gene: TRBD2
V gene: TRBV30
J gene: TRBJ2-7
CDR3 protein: CAWSSGGLSYEQYF
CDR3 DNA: TGTGCCTGGAGCAGCGGGGGGCTATCCTACGAGCAGTACTTC

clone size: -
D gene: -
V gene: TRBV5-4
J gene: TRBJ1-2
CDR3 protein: CASRGDGANYGYTF
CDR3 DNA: TGTGCCAGCAGGGGGGACGGAGCTAACTATGGCTACACCTTC

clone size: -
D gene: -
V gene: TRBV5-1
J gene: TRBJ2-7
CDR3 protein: CASSLAFGQTYEQYF
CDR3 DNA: TGCGCCAGCAGCTTGGCCTTCGGACAGACCTACGAGCAGTACTTC

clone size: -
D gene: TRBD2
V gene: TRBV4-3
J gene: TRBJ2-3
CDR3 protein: CASSQAAGGTDTQYF
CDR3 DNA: TGCGCCAGCAGCCAAGCTGCCGGGGGGACCGATACGCAGTATTTT

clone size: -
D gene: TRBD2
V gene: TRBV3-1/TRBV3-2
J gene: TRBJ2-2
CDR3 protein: CASSLPGLLTTGELFF
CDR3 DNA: TGTGCCAGCAGCCTGCCGGGACTACTAACGACCGGGGAGCTGTTTTTT

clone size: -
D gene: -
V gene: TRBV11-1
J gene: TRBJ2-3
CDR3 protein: CASSLDPTSTDTQYF
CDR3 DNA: TGTGCCAGCAGCTTAGACCCCACCAGCACAGATACGCAGTATTTT

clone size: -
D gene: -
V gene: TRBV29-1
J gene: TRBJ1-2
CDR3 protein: CSVGNPNYGYTF
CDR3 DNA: TGCAGCGTTGGGAATCCTAACTATGGCTACACCTTC

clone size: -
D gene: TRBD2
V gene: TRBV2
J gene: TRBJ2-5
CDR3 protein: CASSGASGGPEYF
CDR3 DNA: TGTGCCAGCAGTGGGGCTAGCGGGGGGCCAGAGTACTTC

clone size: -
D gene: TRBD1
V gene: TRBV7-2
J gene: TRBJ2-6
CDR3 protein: CASSRTGGIAGANVLTF
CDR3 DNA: TGTGCCAGCAGCCGGACAGGGGGCATCGCTGGGGCCAACGTCCTGACTTTC

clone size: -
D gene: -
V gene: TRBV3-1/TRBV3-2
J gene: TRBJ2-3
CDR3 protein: CASSWAGGRTDTQYF
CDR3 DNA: TGTGCCAGCAGTTGGGCCGGGGGGCGGACAGATACGCAGTATTTT

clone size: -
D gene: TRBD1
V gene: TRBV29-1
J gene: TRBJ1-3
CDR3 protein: CSGADRASGNTIYF
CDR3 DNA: TGCAGCGGAGCTGACAGGGCTTCTGGAAACACCATATATTTT

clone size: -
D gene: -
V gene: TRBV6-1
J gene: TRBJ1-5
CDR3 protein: CASSDTRGQPQHF
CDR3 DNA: TGTGCCAGCAGTGACACAAGAGGACAACCCCAGCATTTT

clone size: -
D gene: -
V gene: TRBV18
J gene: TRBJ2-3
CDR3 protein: CASSLNSNTGTQYF
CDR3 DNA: TGTGCCAGCTCATTGAACAGCAACACAGGTACGCAGTATTTT

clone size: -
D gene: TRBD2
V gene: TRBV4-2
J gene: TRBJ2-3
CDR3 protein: CASSHQRERPDTQYF
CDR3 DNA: TGTGCCAGCAGCCACCAGCGGGAACGTCCGGATACGCAGTATTTT

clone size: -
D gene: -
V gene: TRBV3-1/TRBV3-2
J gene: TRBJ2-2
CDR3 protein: CASSQDLPGRSKRRTGELFF
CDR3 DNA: TGTGCCAGCAGCCAAGATCTTCCCGGAAGGAGCAAACGGCGGACCGGGGAGCTGTTTTTT

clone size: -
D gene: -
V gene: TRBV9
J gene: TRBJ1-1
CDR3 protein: CASSVAGGSNTEAFF
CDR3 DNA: TGTGCCAGCAGCGTAGCCGGAGGATCGAACACTGAAGCTTTCTTT